The rows below give T cell receptor beta chains drawn from one sample of a study of shared clonotypes between healthy human individuals. Some clones are missing from TCRdb's copy, which holds only in-frame ones; the method was immunoSEQ multiplex PCR. In the table there are about 2,100,000 clones, about 93% of which are singletons. Input material: naive CD8+ T cells from PBMCs. These receptors were taken from a man aged 18 to 29 in good health. Some clones in this sample may be carry-over from other donors' samples. Both conserved end residues are part of each CDR3. Clone size is shown for a subset of rows, as once, few, many or a class of expanded clone.

- | TRBJ2-7 | TRBV5-1 | CASSPAIGVDPYEQYF
- | TRBJ2-3 | TRBV13 | CASSQGPTDTQYF
- | TRBJ1-1 | TRBV6-6 | CASSYSHREMNTEAFF
- | TRBJ2-1 | TRBV6-5 | CASSYSTSGGREQFF
- | TRBJ2-5 | TRBV27 | CASSLAQGLEETQYF
once | TRBJ2-5 | TRBV7-9 | CASSRPPLETQYF
- | TRBJ2-7 | TRBV5-6 | CASSWETGVGEQYF
- | TRBJ2-7 | TRBV27 | CASSTGLATYEQYF
- | TRBJ1-1 | TRBV4-2 | CASSQGPPSEWYTEAFF
- | TRBJ2-3 | TRBV28 | CASSDLKREVTDTQYF
- | TRBJ2-5 | TRBV4-3 | CASSQYRDREETQYF
- | TRBJ2-7 | TRBV13 | CASSLGGSGIYEQYF
- | TRBJ1-2 | TRBV27 | CASSGGVYGYTF
- | TRBJ1-3 | TRBV7-8 | CASSAVFGRVSGNTIYF
- | TRBJ2-7 | TRBV9 | CASSVGSGRAYEQYF
- | TRBJ1-4 | TRBV5-4 | CASRGESVREKLFF
once | TRBJ1-1 | TRBV28 | CASSKPQNTEAFF
- | TRBJ2-7 | TRBV4-1 | CASSQVVQGLVEQYF